This TCR beta chain came from a study of blood T cell repertoires in COVID-19 (dated by TCRdb to 2020 to 2022). About the full investigation: Samples from collaborators originated in the United States, Italy and Spain and spanned both the acute and convalescent phases of COVID-19. The material from the prospective study consisted of cDNA or gDNA derived from T cells, B-cell-depleted T cells, or PBMCs. Subjects who had been exposed to COVID-19, were actively infected with it, or had recovered from it provided the deeply sampled blood TCRbeta repertoires that made up the dataset. The repertoires were released in a freely available public database intended as a resource for research on the immune response to SARS-CoV-2. The samples were drawn from the first 160 participants of the ongoing ImmuneRACE study and from roughly 1,300 subjects provided by 6 global collaborators. Sample metadata almost always included a de-identified subject ID, COVID-19 status, age in years and sex. Where HLA class I and class II types were available, the types were taken from metadata supplied by the sample provider, not from assay-based typing.

Broader findings and caveats from the paper: Clinical and demographic metadata were provided uncurated, with the amount varying by source and participant.

On this clone: Its binding antigen is unknown. One end of the junction is discordant with germline, which a read error may explain.

The immunoSEQ Assay, a bias-controlled multiplex PCR, was used to amplify TCRbeta CDR3 regions from genomic DNA. The study's own analysis went as follows. The number of nucleated cells in each sample was estimated from the amplification of reference gene primers within the assay. Sequence reads were collapsed and filtered to measure the absolute abundance of every unique TCRbeta CDR3 rearrangement. Productive Simpson clonality was computed per sample as the square root of Simpson's diversity index over productive rearrangements. The source is immuneACCESS, and TCRdb retained only in-frame sequences with V and J called. Part of the clones is not carried over; for the studies checked, unresolved V genes explain less than half of this, and the remainder is unexplained. V and J calls and clone size are given by that table; D and trimming were obtained from the DNA. This sample comprises roughly 200,000 clones, 84% of them detected only once. The top ten hold about 20% of the sample.

Collaborating institutions collected whole blood in K2EDTA tubes following their own protocols. For TCRbeta analysis, collaborators shipped samples as frozen whole blood, isolated PBMCs, or DNA extracted from either of those sample types. In the germline V gene (reference sequence), CDR1 corresponds to WNHNN and CDR2 to SYGVQD. From the cysteine through the phenylalanine, the CDR3 covers 12 amino acids. Of all the DNA, just the CDR3 is kept, 36 bases in frame from base 1. The TCR originated in a human donor in a cohort sampled during active COVID-19. The rearrangement joined TRBV10-1 to TRBJ2-5; TRBD2 might be the D gene, on 6 matching bases. Sequencing was carried out using peripheral blood. The DNA sequence is as follows: TGCGCCAGCAGTGACCCGGGGGTCCTGTGGGACTTC. This translates into CASSDPGVLWDF.